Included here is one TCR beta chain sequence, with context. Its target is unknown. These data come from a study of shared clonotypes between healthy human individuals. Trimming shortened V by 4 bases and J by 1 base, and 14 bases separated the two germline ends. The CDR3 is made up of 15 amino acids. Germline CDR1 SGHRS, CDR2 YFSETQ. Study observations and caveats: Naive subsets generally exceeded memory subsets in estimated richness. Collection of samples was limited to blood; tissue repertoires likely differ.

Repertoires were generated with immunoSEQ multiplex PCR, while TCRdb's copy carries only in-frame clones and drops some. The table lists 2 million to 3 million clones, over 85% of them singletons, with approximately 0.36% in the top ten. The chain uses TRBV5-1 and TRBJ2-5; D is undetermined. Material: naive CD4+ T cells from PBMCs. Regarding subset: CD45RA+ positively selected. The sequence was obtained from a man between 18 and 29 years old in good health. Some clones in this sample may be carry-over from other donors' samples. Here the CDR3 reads CASSAQTGGQETQYF. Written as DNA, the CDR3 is TGCGCCAGCAGCGCCCAGACGGGCGGCCAAGAGACCCAGTACTTC. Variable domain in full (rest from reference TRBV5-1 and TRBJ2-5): KAGVTQTPRYLIKTRGQQVTLSCSPISGHRSVSWYQQTPGQGLQFLFEYFSETQRNKGNFPGRFSGRQFSNSRSEMNVSTLELGDSALYLCASSAQTGGQETQYFGPGTRLLVL.